This record looks at one T cell receptor (beta chain) sequence and its context. A junction end diverges from the germline sequence, so it may reflect a read error. The data derive from a study of blood T cell repertoires in COVID-19. Study-wide context: Researchers got acute and convalescent COVID-19 samples from the United States, Italy and Spain. T cells, B-cell-depleted T cells, or PBMCs supplied cDNA or gDNA.

This CDR3 region has 16 residues. Germline V CDR1 and CDR2: SQVTM, ANQGSEA. In the source study's methods: Estimates of nucleated cell counts were drawn from the amplification of reference gene primers. Produced via immunoSEQ multiplex PCR; TCRdb's table is partial and in-frame only. The DNA was the basis for D and trimming; V, J and clone size are from that table. The repertoire holds approximately 97,000 clones, about 72% seen once, with around 9.8% in the top ten. J is TRBJ2-3 and V is TRBV29-1; 8 bases line up with TRBD2. The source of this sequence is a man between 60 and 70 years old with active or convalescent COVID-19. The source material was peripheral blood. CDR3 sequence: CRVRPGGGGRGDTQYF. CDR3 nucleotides: TGCCGCGTTCGACCGGGGGGGGGAGGGCGGGGAGATACGCAGTATTTT.